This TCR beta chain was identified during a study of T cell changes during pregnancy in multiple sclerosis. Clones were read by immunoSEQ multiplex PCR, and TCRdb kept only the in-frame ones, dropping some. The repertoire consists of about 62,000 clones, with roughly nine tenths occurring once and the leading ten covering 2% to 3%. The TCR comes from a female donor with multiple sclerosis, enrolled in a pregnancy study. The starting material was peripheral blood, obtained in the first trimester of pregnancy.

The CDR3 DNA follows: TGTGCCAGCACCACCCGGACTAGCGGGAGGGCGGGTTACGAGCAGTACTTC. Its translation is CASTTRTSGRAGYEQYF. The chain carries TRBV5-8 and TRBJ2-7, with 15 positions matching TRBD2. V trimming: 6 bases; J trimming: 4 bases; junction bases outside the gene matches: 11. There are 17 residues in the CDR3. Germline lookup yields CDR1 SGHTS and CDR2 YDEGEE.